Presented here are 32 T cell receptor beta chains from one specimen sequenced in a study of control samples from healthy donors and cancer patients. Sequencing used immunoSEQ multiplex PCR; TCRdb keeps in-frame clones, though not all of them. The sample has about 190,000 clones; roughly nine tenths are singletons. The sequencing input was blood. Receptor source: a man aged 25 to 40 in good health.

J is TRBJ1-6 and V is TRBV19, with 9 bases identical to TRBD1. There are 15 residues in the CDR3. Trimming cost V 4 bases and J 5 bases; bases outside gene matches: 3. Germline CDR1 is LNHDA and CDR2 is SQIVND (reference sequence). This CDR3 reads CASSTGTGNNSPLHF. The CDR3 bases are TGTGCCAGTAGTACCGGGACAGGGAATAATTCACCCCTCCACTTT.

The chain couples TRBV11-2 to TRBJ2-7; D perhaps matches TRBD2 (5 bases). Germline V gene lookup returns CDR1 SGHAT and CDR2 FQNNGV. This CDR3 spans 13 amino acids. V lost 5 bases, J lost 4 bases, and 12 bases lay in between. The CDR3 region has the DNA TGTGCCAGCAGCCCTACGGACTTTTACGAGCAGTACTTC. Residues: CASSPTDFYEQYF.

The chain is built from TRBV4-2 and TRBJ1-4; D not resolved. The CDR3 extends over 14 amino acids. CDR1 and CDR2 (germline): LGHNA, YNFKEQ. The germline V and J ends were trimmed by 1 base and 5 bases, with 8 bases remaining between them. CDR3 loop: CASSQVGLNEKLFF. As DNA, the CDR3 is TGTGCCAGCAGCCAAGTCGGGCTGAATGAAAAACTGTTTTTT.

The V call is TRBV6-4, the J call TRBJ1-6; D unclear. Germline values: CDR1 MRHNA, CDR2 SNTAGT. V was pared by 3 bases and J by 7 bases, with 7 bases between. This CDR3 comprises 13 residues. CDR3 in DNA: TGTGCCAGCAGTGAACAGAAAAATTCACCCCTCCACTTT. As protein: CASSEQKNSPLHF.

In its sample, this clone was seen once. The chain links TRBV5-1 to TRBJ1-4, with a weak D call TRBD1 (5 bases). This CDR3 has 14 residues. V shed 3 bases and J shed 5 bases, with 11 bases lying between them. Germline values: CDR1 SGHRS, CDR2 YFSETQ. CDR3 DNA: TGCGCCAGCAGCTCTGGGTCAGGGAATGAAAAACTGTTTTTT. Protein sequence: CASSSGSGNEKLFF.

CDR3 DNA: TGTGCCAGCAGCCGTAACAGGGGGCCTAATGAAAAACTGTTTTTT. Amino acid sequence: CASSRNRGPNEKLFF. This chain joins TRBV14 and TRBJ1-4; 9 bases are shared with TRBD1. V dropped 4 bases and J dropped 3; count of bases not matched to a gene: 3. CDR1 is SGHDN, CDR2 FVKESK, per germline. The CDR3 is made up of 15 amino acids.

CDR3: CAISRRWETSTDTQYF. CDR3 bases: TGTGCCATCAGTAGGAGGTGGGAAACTAGCACAGATACGCAGTATTTT. The rearrangement links TRBV10-3 to TRBJ2-3, with D tentatively TRBD2 (5 bases). Germline V gene data show CDR1 as ENHRY and CDR2 as SYGVKD. This CDR3 region has 16 residues. Trimming stripped 5 bases from V and 0 bases from J, with 15 bases between.

V is TRBV6-2 or TRBV6-3 and J is TRBJ1-6; the D is unclear. This CDR3 comprises 17 residues. The V end lost 0 bases, the J end lost 5 bases, and 14 bases lay between the germline ends. From germline, CDR1 is MNHEY and CDR2 SVGEGT. The CDR3 DNA is TGTGCCAGCAGTTACTCCCGAGAAGCCACGAATAATTCACCCCTCCACTTT. This encodes CASSYSREATNNSPLHF.

V and J are TRBV15 and TRBJ2-1, with D possibly being TRBD2 (5 bases). The CDR3 is 14 residues long. V lost 1 base, J lost 12 bases, and 16 bases lay in between. Looked up from germline, CDR1 is LNHNV and CDR2 is YYDKDF (reference sequence). The CDR3 reads CATSRAKPNGGQFF. DNA for the CDR3: TGTGCCACCAGCAGAGCGAAGCCCAATGGAGGGCAGTTCTTC.

The chain employs TRBV19 and TRBJ1-6; weak D call: TRBD1 (6 bases). V gave up 4 bases and J gave up 4 bases, with 11 bases separating them. The CDR3 length is 15 residues. Germline lookup yields CDR1 LNHDA and CDR2 SQIVND (reference sequence). The DNA for the CDR3 is TGTGCCAGTAGTACGGGGACATATTATAATTCACCCCTCCACTTT. It codes for CASSTGTYYNSPLHF.

The CDR3 DNA reads TGTGCCAGCAGTTTGCAGGGCCCTCAGCCCCAGCATTTT. This encodes CASSLQGPQPQHF. This chain joins TRBV12-3 or TRBV12-4 and TRBJ1-5; possibly TRBD1 for D (5 bases). CDR3 length: 13 amino acids. Trimming took off 3 bases at V and 6 bases at J, with 9 bases between the two ends.

This chain joins TRBV11-2 and TRBJ2-3; D is unresolved. Germline V gives CDR1 SGHAT, CDR2 FQNNGV. Between the trimmed V and J ends, which lost 1 base and 4 bases, there was a span of 9 bases. CDR3 length: 14 residues. In DNA form, the CDR3 reads TGTGCCAGCAGCTTAGCCCGAACGGCAGATACGCAGTATTTT. Its protein product is CASSLARTADTQYF.

As concerns this clone: A junction boundary mismatches the germline segment, possibly from a read error. The CDR3 here is CASSAPGTLF. The CDR3 region has the DNA TGTGCCAGCAGCGCCCCGGGGACGCTTTTT. This chain connects TRBV9 to TRBJ1-4, with D possibly being TRBD1 (5 bases). The CDR3 sequence is 10 residues long. Looked up from germline, CDR1 is SGDLS and CDR2 is YYNGEE.

The chain is built from TRBV7-2 and TRBJ2-7; D perhaps matches TRBD1 (6 bases). The CDR3 is 14 residues long. Germline values: CDR1 SGHTA, CDR2 FQGNSA. V was shortened by 5 bases and J by 2 bases, with 13 bases between the two germline ends. The DNA of the CDR3 is TGTGCCAGCAGCAACAACAGGGTGGCCTACGAGCAGTACTTC. Translating gives CASSNNRVAYEQYF.

V and J are TRBV7-6 and TRBJ1-4, with D tentatively TRBD1 (5 bases). The CDR3 covers 14 residues. V was cut by 5 bases and J by 12 bases, with 19 bases left in between. CDR1 SGHVS and CDR2 FNYEAQ come from the germline V gene. The DNA of the CDR3 is TGTGCCAGCAGCGACTTAGTGGACCTGGGACAACTGTTTTTT. Amino acids: CASSDLVDLGQLFF. Looking up the rest from reference TRBV7-6 and TRBJ1-4 gives the full variable domain: GAGVSQSPRYKVTKRGQDVALRCDPISGHVSLYWYRQALGQGPEFLTYFNYEAQQDKSGLPNDRFSAERPEGSISTLTIQRTEQRDSAMYRCASSDLVDLGQLFFGSGTQLSVL.

Comment on this clone: Additional DNA sequences in this sample encode the identical CDR3. This chain connects TRBV5-1 to TRBJ2-1; D is possibly TRBD2 (5 bases). V shed 0 bases and J shed 2 bases, with 9 bases lying between them. The CDR3 extends over 15 amino acids. The germline V gene has CDR1 SGHRS and CDR2 YFSETQ. The CDR3 coding sequence is TGCGCCAGCAGCTTGGAACGGGGTACCTACAATGAGCAGTTCTTC. It is translated as CASSLERGTYNEQFF.

The chain carries TRBV29-1 and TRBJ2-3, with 7 bases identical to TRBD1. CDR3 size: 13 residues. Germline-derived CDR1 and CDR2 are SQVTM and ANQGSEA. V was clipped by 4 bases and J by 4 bases; unmatched bases: 5. For the CDR3, the DNA is TGCAGCGTTGGAAGGCAGGGGGCAGATACGCAGTATTTT. It is translated as CSVGRQGADTQYF.

The chain has TRBV30 and TRBJ1-2; D gene ambiguous. V lost 1 base and J 5 bases, leaving 11 bases between the germline ends. The V gene's germline CDR1 is GTSNPN and CDR2 SVGIG (reference sequence). The CDR3 contains 13 residues. CDR3 in DNA: TGTGCCTGGAGTGCCAGAGATAAATATGGCTACACCTTC. The encoded protein is CAWSARDKYGYTF. Full variable domain (missing parts from reference TRBV30 and TRBJ1-2): SQTIHQWPATLVQPVGSPLSLECTVEGTSNPNLYWYRQAAGRGLQLLFYSVGIGQISSEVPQNLSASRPQDRQFILSSKKLLLSDSGFYLCAWSARDKYGYTFGSGTRLTVV.

The rearrangement joins TRBV5-1 to TRBJ2-3; 9 bases line up with TRBD2. The V gene end was trimmed by 1 base and the J gene end by 4 bases; junction bases not matched to a gene: 4. The CDR3 sequence is 15 residues long. The germline V gene has CDR1 SGHRS and CDR2 YFSETQ. CDR3 nucleotide sequence: TGCGCCAGCAGCTTGTCCGCGGGAGGGGCAGATACGCAGTATTTT. Its protein product is CASSLSAGGADTQYF.

The chain couples TRBV11-2 to TRBJ2-3, with D perhaps matching TRBD2 (6 bases). The CDR3 covers 16 residues. Germline V lookup: CDR1 SGHAT, CDR2 FQNNGV. V shed 0 bases and J shed 3 bases, with 13 bases lying between them. This CDR3 reads CASSLEEGGVTDTQYF. The CDR3 DNA reads as TGTGCCAGCAGCTTAGAGGAGGGTGGGGTAACAGATACGCAGTATTTT.

The chain has TRBV2 and TRBJ1-2; unclear D gene. The CDR3 runs 13 residues. The germline gives CDR1 SNHLY, CDR2 FYNNEI. V was trimmed by 8 bases and J by 5 bases, leaving 15 bases between them. The CDR3 region is CASPPDGVYGYTF. Here the CDR3 DNA reads TGTGCCAGCCCCCCCGACGGGGTGTATGGCTACACCTTC.

The chain employs TRBV14 and TRBJ2-7; 8 positions agree with TRBD2. V trimming: 3 bases; J trimming: 0 bases; junction bases outside the gene matches: 4. Germline-derived CDR1 and CDR2 are SGHDN and FVKESK. This CDR3 contains 15 residues. The chain's CDR3 is CASSQRGALSYEQYF. The CDR3 DNA is TGTGCCAGCAGCCAGCGGGGGGCCCTCTCCTACGAGCAGTACTTC.

The rearrangement links TRBV7-9 to TRBJ1-1; the D is unclear. The germline V gene encodes CDR1 SEHNR and CDR2 FQNEAQ (reference sequence). Deletions cut 1 base from V and 0 bases from J, with 9 bases between. This CDR3 comprises 15 residues. The CDR3 DNA sequence: TGTGCCAGCAGCTTAGGGGTGGGCCTGAACACTGAAGCTTTCTTT. Protein: CASSLGVGLNTEAFF.

The chain employs TRBV24-1 and TRBJ2-7; D is unclear. Trimming removed 3 bases from V and 2 bases from J, with 1 base in between. Germline V gives CDR1 KGHDR, CDR2 SFDVKD. The CDR3 is 11 amino acids. The CDR3 region is CATSDAYEQYF. The CDR3, as DNA: TGTGCCACCAGTGATGCCTACGAGCAGTACTTC.

The chain employs TRBV29-1 and TRBJ1-3, with D maybe TRBD1 (5 bases). CDR3 length equals 14 residues. Germline loops: CDR1 SQVTM, CDR2 ANQGSEA. Between the trimmed V and J ends, which lost 3 bases and 0 bases, there was a span of 9 bases. CDR3 loop: CSVELGGSGNTIYF. The CDR3 DNA reads as TGCAGCGTTGAGTTGGGGGGCTCTGGAAACACCATATATTTT. The full variable domain, rest sourced from reference TRBV29-1 and TRBJ1-3, is SAVISQKPSRDICQRGTSLTIQCQVDSQVTMMFWYRQQPGQSLTLIATANQGSEATYESGFVIDKFPISRPNLTFSTLTVSNMSPEDSSIYLCSVELGGSGNTIYFGEGSWLTVV.

For the CDR3, the DNA is TGTGCCAGCACCCGGGGGGTTGAGCAGTACTTC. Its translation: CASTRGVEQYF. This chain connects TRBV12-3 or TRBV12-4 to TRBJ2-7; 7 nucleotides agree with TRBD2. V trimming: 7 bases; J trimming: 7 bases; junction bases outside the gene matches: 4. This CDR3 contains 11 residues.

The rearrangement uses TRBV19 and TRBJ1-5; D remains unclear. V dropped 2 bases and J dropped 6 bases, with 14 bases sitting between them. In germline, CDR1 is LNHDA, CDR2 SQIVND (reference sequence). The CDR3 consists of 15 residues. CDR3 bases: TGTGCCAGTAGTATATCCGGACCAATGAGTCAGCCCCAGCATTTT. It encodes CASSISGPMSQPQHF. The complete variable domain, with remaining parts taken from reference TRBV19 and TRBJ1-5, reads DGGITQSPKYLFRKEGQNVTLSCEQNLNHDAMYWYRQDPGQGLRLIYYSQIVNDFQKGDIAEGYSVSREKKESFPLTVTSAQKNPTAFYLCASSISGPMSQPQHFGDGTRLSIL.

The rearrangement joins TRBV3-1 (or the pseudogene TRBV3-2) to TRBJ2-1; TRBD1 matches 7 bases. The CDR3 contains 12 residues. The V gene's germline CDR1 is LGHDT and CDR2 YNNKEL (reference sequence). The V segment lost 3 bases and the J segment 10 bases; nucleotides outside the gene matches: 3. CDR3 loop: CASSHGTVEQFF. The CDR3 nucleotides are TGTGCCAGCAGCCACGGGACAGTAGAGCAGTTCTTC.

This rearrangement joins TRBV2 to TRBJ2-2, with 15 bases that match TRBD2. The V segment lost 7 bases and the J segment 7 bases; nucleotides outside the gene matches: 7. Germline V lookup: CDR1 SNHLY, CDR2 FYNNEI. The CDR3 is made up of 16 amino acids. The CDR3 coding sequence is TGTGCCAGCACAGGACTAGCGGGGGGGCCTCACGGGGAGCTGTTTTTT. Its protein product is CASTGLAGGPHGELFF.

The genes are TRBV6-1 and TRBJ2-2, with a possible D match to TRBD1 (5 bases). The CDR3 spans 16 residues. Trimming pared 3 bases from V and 0 bases from J, leaving 11 bases between. The germline V gene has CDR1 MNHNS and CDR2 SASEGT. The CDR3: CASSEAGIANTGELFF. CDR3 DNA: TGTGCCAGCAGTGAGGCAGGGATAGCGAACACCGGGGAGCTGTTTTTT.

The chain employs TRBV12-3 or TRBV12-4 and TRBJ1-1; D not certain. V lost 5 bases and J lost 0, with 4 bases in between. The CDR3 is 12 residues long. The CDR3 here is CASSQLNTEAFF. Written as DNA, the CDR3 is TGTGCCAGCAGTCAGCTGAACACTGAAGCTTTCTTT.

This chain connects TRBV19 to TRBJ2-3; D not certain. Germline V lookup: CDR1 LNHDA, CDR2 SQIVND (reference sequence). V lost 3 bases and J lost 2, with 12 bases in between. The CDR3 extends over 15 amino acids. The DNA of the CDR3 is TGTGCCAGTAGTATGGAAAGTTACCTCACAGATACGCAGTATTTT. Residues: CASSMESYLTDTQYF.